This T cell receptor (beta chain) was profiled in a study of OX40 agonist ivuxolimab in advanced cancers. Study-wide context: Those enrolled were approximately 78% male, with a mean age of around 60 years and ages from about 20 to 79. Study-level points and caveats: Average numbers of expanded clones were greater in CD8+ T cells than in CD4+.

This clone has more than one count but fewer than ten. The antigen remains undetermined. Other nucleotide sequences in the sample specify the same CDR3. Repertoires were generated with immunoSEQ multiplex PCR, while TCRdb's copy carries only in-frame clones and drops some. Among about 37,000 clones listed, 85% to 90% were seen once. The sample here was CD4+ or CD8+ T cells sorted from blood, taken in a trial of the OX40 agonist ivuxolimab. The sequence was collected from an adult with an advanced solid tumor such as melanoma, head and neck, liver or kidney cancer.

CDR3 residues: CASSLDQGQETQYF. CDR3 nucleotides: TGTGCCAGCAGCTTAGACCAGGGCCAAGAGACCCAGTACTTC. This chain uses TRBV7-8 with TRBJ2-5, with D perhaps TRBD1 (5 bases). With 1 base removed from V and 1 base from J, the gap between germline ends came to 7 bases. The CDR3 is 14 residues long. CDR1 is SGHVS, CDR2 FQNEAQ, per germline.